Listed below are T cell receptor beta chains from one sample, sequenced in a study of T cell changes during pregnancy in multiple sclerosis. Profiled with immunoSEQ multiplex PCR; TCRdb holds only in-frame clones, not every one. Of 60,000 to 75,000 clones in the sample, 90% to 95% are singletons; the top ten hold around 0.85%. The sequences come from peripheral blood, collected before pregnancy. The receptors here all came from a female donor with multiple sclerosis, enrolled in a pregnancy study. Each CDR3 is given with its conserved first and last residue. A D gene is named only where the DNA matches it firmly. Clone size is shown for a subset of rows, as once, few, many or a class of expanded clone.

TRBJ1-6 - TRBV7-9 TRBD1 CASSSSDREGSPLHF TGTGCCAGCAGCTCCTCGGACAGGGAGGGATCACCCCTCCACTTT
TRBJ1-5 - TRBV6-6 TRBD1 CASSRGQSNQPQHF TGTGCCAGCAGCCGGGGACAGAGCAATCAGCCCCAGCATTTT
TRBJ1-2 - TRBV11-2 TRBD1 CASSSAGTGLGYTF TGTGCCAGCAGCTCAGCTGGGACAGGGCTAGGCTACACCTTC
TRBJ1-4 - TRBV6-6 - CASSPSTGGSNEKLFF TGTGCCAGCAGTCCCTCCACGGGGGGGTCTAATGAAAAACTGTTTTTT
TRBJ2-1 - TRBV7-2 TRBD2 CASSSPSGGRYNEQFF TGTGCCAGCAGCTCACCTAGCGGGGGGAGGTACAATGAGCAGTTCTTC
TRBJ2-5 - TRBV10-3 TRBD2 CAIRPGTSGGFQETQYF TGTGCCATCAGGCCCGGGACTAGCGGGGGGTTCCAAGAGACCCAGTACTTC
TRBJ1-3 - TRBV14 TRBD1 CASSQRQGGGNTIYF TGTGCCAGCAGCCAACGACAGGGGGGCGGAAACACCATATATTTT
TRBJ2-5 - TRBV6-1 - CASSEARGPVTQYF TGTGCCAGCAGTGAAGCCAGGGGTCCGGTGACCCAGTACTTC
TRBJ2-7 - TRBV4-3 - CASSQDFGAGHNYEQYF TGCGCCAGCAGCCAAGATTTTGGGGCGGGGCATAATTACGAGCAGTACTTC
TRBJ2-7 - TRBV28 TRBD1 CASSGRDRGRSEQYF TGTGCCAGCAGTGGTAGGGACAGGGGGCGAAGCGAGCAGTACTTC
TRBJ1-2 - TRBV7-9 TRBD1 CASRSDRGNYGYTF TGTGCCAGCAGATCGGACAGGGGGAACTATGGCTACACCTTC
TRBJ1-1 - TRBV5-6 - CASSLEGPGRREAFF TGTGCCAGCAGCTTAGAGGGCCCCGGAAGGAGGGAAGCTTTCTTT
TRBJ1-4 - TRBV4-3 - CASSREAVSSEKLFF TGCGCCAGCAGCCGAGAGGCCGTATCCTCTGAAAAACTGTTTTTT
TRBJ1-6 - TRBV6-5 TRBD1 CASSPGQVRSPLHF TGTGCCAGCAGTCCGGGACAGGTCCGCTCACCCCTCCACTTT
TRBJ1-5 - TRBV25-1 - CASSEEGAQPQHF TGTGCCAGCAGTGAGGAAGGGGCTCAGCCCCAGCATTTT
TRBJ1-6 - TRBV15 - CATKIEGVDNSPLHF TGTGCCACAAAAATCGAGGGCGTCGATAATTCACCCCTCCACTTT
TRBJ1-2 - TRBV25-1 - CASSAAGDRGYTF TGTGCCAGCAGTGCCGCAGGGGATCGCGGCTACACCTTC
TRBJ2-3 - TRBV10-3 TRBD1 CAISETGADTQYF TGTGCCATCAGTGAGACAGGGGCAGATACGCAGTATTTT
TRBJ2-2 - TRBV18 TRBD2 CASSPTSGTATGELFF TGTGCCAGCTCACCAACTAGCGGGACTGCCACCGGGGAGCTGTTTTTT
TRBJ1-1 - TRBV7-9 TRBD1 CASSTTGGMNTEAFF TGTGCCAGCAGCACGACAGGGGGCATGAACACTGAAGCTTTCTTT
TRBJ1-5 - TRBV6-5 - CASRVVRGSPQHF TGTGCCAGCAGGGTAGTACGGGGTTCGCCCCAGCATTTT
TRBJ2-6 - TRBV5-6 TRBD1 CASSLGTGLSGANVLTF TGTGCCAGCAGCTTAGGGACAGGGCTTTCTGGGGCCAACGTCCTGACTTTC
TRBJ1-2 - TRBV6-1 - CASSEAVLPQGRDGYTF TGTGCCAGCAGTGAAGCGGTCCTACCCCAGGGGAGAGATGGCTACACCTTC
TRBJ1-1 once TRBV30 - CAWSRGPPEAFF TGTGCCTGGAGTAGAGGTCCCCCTGAAGCTTTCTTT
TRBJ1-2 - TRBV6-5 TRBD1 CASSNRDRGDYGYTF TGTGCCAGCAGTAACCGGGACAGGGGGGACTATGGCTACACCTTC
TRBJ2-3 once TRBV27 - CASSLRAGARDTQYF TGTGCCAGCAGCCTTAGGGCAGGGGCTAGGGATACGCAGTATTTT
TRBJ1-4 - TRBV9 - CASSASSDRSNEKLFF TGTGCCAGCAGCGCCTCCAGCGACAGATCCAATGAAAAACTGTTTTTT
TRBJ1-2 - TRBV7-9 TRBD1 CASSRDRGHYGYTF TGTGCCAGCAGCCGGGACAGGGGACACTATGGCTACACCTTC
TRBJ2-7 - TRBV19 - CASSPRTGGSSYEQYF TGTGCCAGTAGTCCGAGGACAGGAGGGAGCTCCTACGAGCAGTACTTC
TRBJ1-2 - TRBV11-2 TRBD1 CASSLDQGATF TGTGCCAGCAGCTTAGACCAGGGGGCCACCTTC
TRBJ1-2 once TRBV19 - CASSIDLAGVYGYTF TGTGCCAGTAGTATAGACCTCGCAGGGGTATATGGCTACACCTTC
TRBJ1-1 - TRBV11-1 TRBD1 CASSLGPGQGVTEAFF TGTGCCAGCAGCTTAGGGCCGGGACAGGGGGTCACTGAAGCTTTCTTT
TRBJ2-5 - TRBV9 - CASSVEGGAPQETQYF TGTGCCAGCAGCGTAGAAGGGGGGGCACCACAAGAGACCCAGTACTTC
TRBJ2-1 - TRBV27 - CASSAYRGGIYNEQFF TGTGCCAGCAGTGCCTACAGGGGGGGGATCTACAATGAGCAGTTCTTC
TRBJ2-1 - TRBV12-1 - CASSWGPRASGGLFYNEQFF TGTGCCAGCAGCTGGGGTCCGAGGGCTAGCGGGGGTTTATTCTACAATGAGCAGTTCTTC
TRBJ2-2 - TRBV5-1 - CASSYTIQGEGHTGELFF TGCGCCAGCAGCTACACCATACAGGGGGAGGGTCACACCGGGGAGCTGTTTTTT
TRBJ2-2 - TRBV10-3 TRBD2 CAISFSGGANTGELFF TGTGCCATCTCGTTTAGCGGGGGGGCAAACACCGGGGAGCTGTTTTTT
TRBJ2-7 - TRBV7-2 - CASSLPGGVFYEQYF TGTGCCAGCAGCTTACCCGGAGGGGTTTTCTACGAGCAGTACTTC
TRBJ1-1 - TRBV6-5 - CASSYGGATFGAFF TGTGCCAGCAGTTACGGTGGGGCGACATTTGGAGCTTTCTTT
TRBJ1-1 - TRBV5-1 TRBD1 CASSLLTGVNTEAFF TGCGCCAGCAGCCTGTTGACAGGGGTGAACACTGAAGCTTTCTTT
TRBJ2-3 - TRBV4-3 - CASSLRQLSTDTQYF TGCGCCAGCAGCCTGCGACAGCTTAGCACAGATACGCAGTATTTT
TRBJ1-4 once TRBV19 TRBD1 CASSASADRGREKLFF TGTGCCAGTAGTGCTTCCGCGGACAGGGGTCGGGAAAAACTGTTTTTT
TRBJ1-2 - TRBV6-6 - CASRRPHPTHYGYTF TGTGCCAGCAGGCGGCCTCATCCAACCCACTATGGCTACACCTTC
TRBJ2-1 - TRBV29-1 TRBD2 CSVERIGGGYREQFF TGCAGCGTTGAAAGGATTGGCGGGGGGTATCGGGAGCAGTTCTTC
TRBJ2-5 - TRBV9 TRBD2 CASGLGLGETQYF TGTGCCAGCGGACTCGGACTAGGGGAGACCCAGTACTTC
TRBJ1-2 - TRBV9 - CASSVEEGRGYGYTF TGTGCCAGCAGCGTAGAGGAAGGGCGAGGGTATGGCTACACCTTC
TRBJ2-1 once TRBV29-1 TRBD1 CSVASPGGAYNEQFF TGCAGCGTTGCCTCACCAGGGGGCGCCTACAATGAGCAGTTCTTC
TRBJ1-2 - TRBV20-1 - CSERQVDGYTF TGCAGTGAACGGCAGGTTGATGGCTACACCTTC
TRBJ1-5 - TRBV7-2 - CASSSEGSWDQPQHF TGTGCCAGCAGCTCCGAGGGCTCTTGGGATCAGCCCCAGCATTTT
TRBJ1-5 few TRBV7-2 TRBD1 CASRPDRGPGNQPQHF TGTGCCAGCAGACCGGACAGGGGGCCTGGGAATCAGCCCCAGCATTTT
TRBJ1-2 - TRBV4-2 TRBD1 CASSRTGGDGGYTF TGTGCCAGCAGCCGAACAGGGGGCGATGGGGGCTACACCTTC
TRBJ2-3 - TRBV27 - CASSLLFSDTQYF TGTGCCAGCAGTTTGTTATTTTCAGATACGCAGTATTTT
TRBJ2-7 - TRBV7-6 - CASSLNRGFPSYEQYF TGTGCCAGCAGCTTAAATAGGGGTTTCCCCTCCTACGAGCAGTACTTC
TRBJ1-5 - TRBV2 - CASRRDKDNQPQHF TGTGCCAGCAGGCGAGACAAGGACAATCAGCCCCAGCATTTT
TRBJ2-5 - TRBV9 TRBD2 CASSPTSGGDQETQYF TGTGCCAGCAGCCCGACTAGCGGGGGGGATCAAGAGACCCAGTACTTC
TRBJ2-1 - TRBV5-1 TRBD1 CASTRGQGTSYNEQFF TGCGCCAGCACCCGGGGACAGGGGACTAGCTACAATGAGCAGTTCTTC